The T cell receptor beta chain described here comes from a study of cytomegalovirus exposure and HLA in healthy donors. About the research overall: Previous work identified 95 million to 120 million unique TCR beta sequences from around 200 million T cells.

Findings of the study overall: Researchers catalogued 150 or so TCR beta chains as cytomegalovirus-associated. V- and J-gene trimming in TCR beta was tied to a missense DCLRE1C variant by an analysis performed later. Under in vitro conditions, three CMV-associated chains were confirmed as specific for CMV antigens.

CDR3 length: 16 amino acids. V gave up 3 bases and J gave up 0 bases, with 15 bases separating them. Germline CDR1 and CDR2: SGDLS and YYNGEE. Note on this clone: The antigen is unknown.

PCR employed 60 Vbeta and 13 Jbeta primers. The protocol was immunoSEQ multiplex PCR, while the TCRdb copy is restricted to in-frame clones and leaves out a portion. The table lists over 65,000 clones, approximately 80% of them singletons, with roughly 2.9% in the top ten. The specimen sequenced was PBMCs. The rearrangement links TRBV9 to TRBJ1-2; D is undetermined. The sequence was collected from a woman aged 25 to 39 in good health and CMV-seronegative. Written as DNA, the CDR3 is TGTGCCAGCAGCGCGGGAGAACTCTTATCTAACTATGGCTACACCTTC. Protein sequence: CASSAGELLSNYGYTF.